Below, one TCR beta chain is given with its context. Antigen: not known. The CDR3 is made up of 18 amino acids. Trimming took 3 bases from V and 4 from J, leaving 24 bases between them. Germline lookup yields CDR1 SGHTA and CDR2 FQGNSA. The data were obtained in a study of vaccination and CD4 T cells after COVID-19. For the study at large: The convalescents were made up of six males and four females, two of whom were Hispanic.

Regarding treatment: approximately 9-day PBMC culture with coronavirus spike peptide pools or control peptides (ViraFEST assay). Whole-study findings and limits: For convalescent patients, a median 86.3% of reactive clones surfaced exclusively after vaccination.

Cultured CD4+ T cell DNA was sequenced using the Oncomine TCR Beta short-read assay. TCRdb re-called the PCR reads with MiXCR, one entry per CDR3 protein. This repertoire shows tens of thousands of distinct CDR3 sequences, 64% found once; its top ten account for 4% to 5.5%. V gene TRBV7-2 combines with J gene TRBJ1-2; D is ambiguous. The source of this sequence is a human donor who had recovered from COVID-19. The sequenced material came from CD4+ T cells from blood, cultured in vitro. CDR3 bases: TGTGCCAGCAGCTTTAAAGTGAGCTCCGGACGGACCTTCTATGGCTACACCTTC. Encoded protein: CASSFKVSSGRTFYGYTF.